A single sample is the source of the 2 T cell receptor beta chains below, sequenced in a study of blood T cells in healthy people across ages. Then a second PCR, running about 6 to 12 cycles, was carried out with a sample-barcoded 5' primer and a J-beta primer mix. TCRdb itself ran the 5' RACE reads through MiXCR, one entry per CDR3 protein. The sample lists roughly 700,000 distinct CDR3 sequences; 20% to 25% were seen once. The same data also went into a second study, on T cells of mothers and their children.

Material: blood. These receptors were taken from a boy between 5 and 17 years old in good health.

This clonotype was picked up a small number of times. The chain has TRBV12-3 or TRBV12-4 and TRBJ2-7, with 7 bases fitting TRBD1. J was trimmed by 2 bases and V by 4 bases; bases with no gene match: 8. This CDR3 spans 15 amino acids. CDR3 sequence (DNA): TGTGCCAGCAGTTCACGACAGGGAGAAGCCTACGAGCAGTACTTC. It codes for CASSSRQGEAYEQYF.

The chain has TRBV29-1 and TRBJ2-1; the D call may be TRBD1 or TRBD2 (6 bases each). The CDR3 runs 15 residues. Germline CDR1 is SQVTM and CDR2 is ANQGSEA. The germline V and J ends were trimmed by 7 bases and 8 bases, with 24 bases remaining between them. The CDR3 here is CSAGNPRGQGDEQFF. In nucleotides, the CDR3 is TGCAGCGCTGGAAATCCTCGGGGGCAGGGTGATGAGCAGTTCTTC.